The next 22 T cell receptor beta chains were all read from a single sample in a study of shared clonotypes between healthy human individuals. Only CD45RO-negative cells positively selected for CCR7 counted as naive CD8 cells, so terminally differentiated effector memory CD45RA+ cells were excluded. Repertoires were generated with immunoSEQ multiplex PCR, while TCRdb's copy carries only in-frame clones and drops some. The table includes over 2,000,000 clones, 90% to 95% detected once. Sequenced: naive CD8+ T cells from PBMCs. Receptor source: a man younger than 30 in good health. Some clones in this sample may be carry-over from other donors' samples.

Concerning this clone itself: An end of the junction differs from the germline gene, which may be a read error. The chain employs TRBV5-1 and TRBJ2-1, with 10 bases aligning to TRBD2. CDR3 size: 14 residues. Germline V CDR1 and CDR2: SGHRS, YFSETQ. Written as DNA, the CDR3 is TGCGCCAGCAGGTTGGGACTAGCGCCAGGAGAGCAGTTCTTC. Translation: CASRLGLAPGEQFF.

J is TRBJ2-1 and V is TRBV13, with 8 bases fitting TRBD2. Germline V gene data show CDR1 as PRHDT and CDR2 as FYEKMQ (reference sequence). With 4 bases clipped from V and 3 bases from J, the junction kept 8 bases outside the gene matches. This CDR3 is built from 16 residues. The CDR3 region has the DNA TGTGCCAGCAGCTCTTCGGCGGGAGGACTCTACAATGAGCAGTTCTTC. It translates to CASSSSAGGLYNEQFF.

This rearrangement joins TRBV21-1 to TRBJ1-1. TRBV21-1 is tagged as a pseudogene. The CDR3 sequence is 16 residues long. The CDR3 reads CASPPGDPFLNTEAFF. For the CDR3, the DNA is TGTGCCAGCCCCCCGGGGGACCCCTTTTTGAACACTGAAGCTTTCTTT.

This chain joins TRBV14 and TRBJ2-7, with D unresolved. There are 12 residues in the CDR3. Trimming removed 4 bases at V and 5 bases at J, with 9 bases between. Germline-derived CDR1 and CDR2 are SGHDN and FVKESK. The CDR3, as DNA: TGTGCCAGCAGCCCAAGCCGGGACGAGCAGTACTTC. Amino acids: CASSPSRDEQYF.

The rearrangement joins TRBV28 to TRBJ1-3; a possible D gene is TRBD1 (6 bases). The CDR3 is 15 amino acids. V lost 6 bases and J 0 bases, leaving 12 bases between the germline ends. Germline V gives CDR1 MDHEN, CDR2 SYDVKM. CDR3 region: CASRPDRSSGNTIYF. The DNA for the CDR3 is TGTGCCAGCAGACCCGACAGGTCCTCTGGAAACACCATATATTTT. The full variable domain, completed using reference TRBV28 and TRBJ1-3, is DVKVTQSSRYLVKRTGEKVFLECVQDMDHENMFWYRQDPGLGLRLIYFSYDVKMKEKGDIPEGYSVSREKKERFSLILESASTNQTSMYLCASRPDRSSGNTIYFGEGSWLTVV.

This sequence joins TRBV11-2 and TRBJ1-4; D perhaps matches TRBD1 (6 bases). The V gene lost 4 bases and the J gene lost 0 bases, with 15 bases spanning the gap. The V gene's germline CDR1 is SGHAT and CDR2 FQNNGV. The CDR3 is made up of 17 amino acids. The CDR3 reads CASSSWTATPTNEKLFF. Here the CDR3 DNA reads TGTGCCAGCAGCTCCTGGACAGCGACCCCAACTAATGAAAAACTGTTTTTT. Together with reference TRBV11-2 and TRBJ1-4, the CDR3 gives the full variable domain: EAGVAQSPRYKIIEKRQSVAFWCNPISGHATLYWYQQILGQGPKLLIQFQNNGVVDDSQLPKDRFSAERLKGVDSTLKIQPAKLEDSAVYLCASSSWTATPTNEKLFFGSGTQLSVL.

The chain uses TRBV7-2 and TRBJ2-5, with a weak D call TRBD2 (5 bases). Between the trimmed V and J ends, which lost 0 bases and 5 bases, there was a span of 16 bases. The germline gives CDR1 SGHTA, CDR2 FQGNSA. There are 16 residues in the CDR3. The CDR3 DNA reads TGTGCCAGCAGCTTAGCTTTGCGCCCGGGCGGGGAGACCCAGTACTTC. Its protein product is CASSLALRPGGETQYF.

The chain links TRBV4-2 to TRBJ1-1; no clear D. The V end lost 4 bases, the J end lost 7 bases, and 16 bases lay between the germline ends. Looked up from germline, CDR1 is LGHNA and CDR2 is YNFKEQ. The CDR3 runs to 14 residues. The CDR3 nucleotides are TGTGCCAGCAGCCCCTTAACGGAGGATGTTGAAGCTTTCTTT. It translates to CASSPLTEDVEAFF.

J is TRBJ2-1 and V is TRBV25-1, with D unclear. V was cut by 5 bases and J by 5 bases, with 7 bases left in between. The germline V gene has CDR1 MGHDK and CDR2 SYGVNS. The CDR3 runs 12 residues. DNA for the CDR3: TGTGCCAGCAGTCTGGCTAACAATGAGCAGTTCTTC. This encodes CASSLANNEQFF. Together with reference TRBV25-1 and TRBJ2-1, the CDR3 gives the full variable domain: EADIYQTPRYLVIGTGKKITLECSQTMGHDKMYWYQQDPGMELHLIHYSYGVNSTEKGDLSSESTVSRIRTEHFPLTLESARPSHTSQYLCASSLANNEQFFGPGTRLTVL.

This chain joins TRBV9 and TRBJ2-5; D call uncertain. V gave up 3 bases and J gave up 5 bases, with 11 bases separating them. The CDR3 loop spans 13 amino acids. CDR1 SGDLS and CDR2 YYNGEE come from the germline V gene. The CDR3: CASSGALWETQYF. DNA of the CDR3: TGTGCCAGCAGCGGGGCCCTTTGGGAGACCCAGTACTTC.

The rearrangement uses TRBV7-8 and TRBJ2-3, with 7 bases lining up with TRBD1. CDR1 is SGHVS and CDR2 is FQNEAQ in the germline V gene. The CDR3 extends over 15 amino acids. With 8 bases clipped from V and 0 bases from J, the junction kept 8 bases outside the gene matches. CDR3 DNA sequence: TGTGCCAGCCGTGAAGGGGGCAGAAGCACAGATACGCAGTATTTT. Translating it yields CASREGGRSTDTQYF.

The chain recombines TRBV11-2 with TRBJ2-7; the D is unclear. CDR1 and CDR2 (germline): SGHAT, FQNNGV. Trimming stripped 2 bases from V and 5 bases from J, with 16 bases between. The CDR3 totals 15 residues. The CDR3: CASSLRSFPRDEQYF. In nucleotides, the CDR3 is TGTGCCAGCAGCTTAAGGTCCTTCCCCCGGGACGAGCAGTACTTC.

This sequence joins TRBV27 and TRBJ2-1, with TRBD2 identical over 15 bases. CDR3 length: 18 amino acids. Germline V gives CDR1 MNHEY, CDR2 SMNVEV (reference sequence). After removal of 6 bases from V and 7 bases from J, the junction contained 13 bases not matched to a gene. The CDR3 nucleotides are TGTGCCAGCAGCCTACCCCGGGGACTAGCGGGAGGTCTGAATGAGCAGTTCTTC. Its protein is CASSLPRGLAGGLNEQFF.

Note on this clone: The identical CDR3 is also encoded by other nucleotide sequences in the sample. This chain uses TRBV7-6 with TRBJ2-7, with D perhaps assigned TRBD1 or TRBD2 (5 bases each). V was clipped by 1 base and J by 3 bases, with 7 bases between them. CDR1 is SGHVS and CDR2 is FNYEAQ in the germline V gene. The CDR3 is 13 amino acids. The CDR3 protein is CASSLGDGYEQYF. For the CDR3, the DNA is TGTGCCAGCAGCTTAGGGGACGGCTACGAGCAGTACTTC. The whole variable domain, remainder taken from reference TRBV7-6 and TRBJ2-7, is GAGVSQSPRYKVTKRGQDVALRCDPISGHVSLYWYRQALGQGPEFLTYFNYEAQQDKSGLPNDRFSAERPEGSISTLTIQRTEQRDSAMYRCASSLGDGYEQYFGPGTRLTVT.

The chain joins TRBV5-4 to TRBJ2-2, with TRBD2 identical over 9 bases. This CDR3 is built from 16 residues. Germline CDR1 reads SGHNT; CDR2 reads YYREEE (reference sequence). Germline trimming cut 5 bases from V and 1 base from J; bases unmatched to any gene: 6. The CDR3 region has the DNA TGTGCCAGCAGTAACGGACTAGCGCGGAACACCGGGGAGCTGTTTTTT. Amino acid sequence: CASSNGLARNTGELFF. Supplemented by reference TRBV5-4 and TRBJ2-2, the full variable domain reads ETGVTQSPTHLIKTRGQQVTLRCSSQSGHNTVSWYQQALGQGPQFIFQYYREEENGRGNFPPRFSGLQFPNYSSELNVNALELDDSALYLCASSNGLARNTGELFFGEGSRLTVL.

A note on this clone: Other DNA sequences in the same sample also yield this CDR3. The V and J genes are TRBV7-8 and TRBJ2-5; D remains unclear. From germline, CDR1 is SGHVS and CDR2 FQNEAQ. Trimming took off 1 base at V and 2 bases at J, with 5 bases between the two ends. This CDR3 spans 13 amino acids. The CDR3 DNA is TGTGCCAGCAGCTTAGATAGACAAGAGACCCAGTACTTC. Translating it yields CASSLDRQETQYF.

The chain employs TRBV29-1 and TRBJ2-2, with D possibly TRBD1 on 6 matching bases. This CDR3 comprises 13 residues. CDR1 and CDR2 from the germline V gene are SQVTM and ANQGSEA. Trimming pared 5 bases from V and 4 bases from J, leaving 11 bases between. In DNA, the CDR3 is TGCAGCGTTTTTCCAGGGGTCACCGGGGAGCTGTTTTTT. Translated, it gives CSVFPGVTGELFF.

V is TRBV6-5 and J is TRBJ1-1; D uncertain. CDR1 is MNHEY and CDR2 is SVGAGI in the germline V gene. V lost 1 base and J lost 8, with 5 bases in between. The CDR3 extends over 11 amino acids. In DNA form, the CDR3 reads TGTGCCAGCAGTTACTACGGCGAAGCTTTCTTT. It is translated as CASSYYGEAFF.

The chain has TRBV28 and TRBJ2-1, with 7 nucleotides matching TRBD2. V trimming: 4 bases; J trimming: 12 bases; junction bases outside the gene matches: 9. Per germline, CDR1 MDHEN and CDR2 SYDVKM. The CDR3 contains 13 residues. The CDR3 sequence is CASSSHPTSPQFF. CDR3 in DNA: TGTGCCAGCAGTTCCCACCCGACTAGCCCGCAGTTCTTC.

V gene TRBV4-1 combines with J gene TRBJ2-7; maybe TRBD2 (5 bases). CDR3 length: 16 amino acids. Trimming removed 0 bases at V and 5 bases at J, with 17 bases between. Looked up from germline, CDR1 is MGHRA and CDR2 is YSYEKL. The CDR3 region has the DNA TGCGCCAGCAGCCAAGATAGCGAGACAAGGGTTAACGAGCAGTACTTC. It encodes CASSQDSETRVNEQYF.

The CDR3 nucleotides read TGTGCCAGCAGCTTAGGGGGAGGGTTGATAGCTTTCTTT. Amino acids: CASSLGGGLIAFF. The chain links TRBV7-9 to TRBJ1-1; D ambiguous. The V end lost 1 base, the J end lost 10 bases, and 13 bases lay between the germline ends. CDR3 length equals 13 residues. Germline CDR1 is SEHNR and CDR2 is FQNEAQ (reference sequence).

With regard to this clone: The sample contains more than one DNA sequence encoding this CDR3. V and J are TRBV30 and TRBJ1-5; D is undetermined. This CDR3 is 13 amino acids long. Germline lookup yields CDR1 GTSNPN and CDR2 SVGIG (reference sequence). V was clipped by 1 base and J by 4 bases, with 8 bases between them. For the CDR3, the DNA is TGTGCCTGGAGTGAGGCGTCGAATCAGCCCCAGCATTTT. It translates to CAWSEASNQPQHF.